This T cell receptor beta chain was found in a study of blood T cell repertoires in COVID-19. Sequencing used immunoSEQ multiplex PCR; TCRdb keeps in-frame clones, though not all of them. Of 400,000 to 500,000 clones listed, 70% to 90% are singletons. The CDR3 has 16 amino acids. CDR1 LGHNA and CDR2 YSLEER come from the germline V gene. V lost 3 bases and J lost 7, with 21 bases in between. The gene calls are TRBV4-3 and TRBJ1-2; TRBD1 might be the D (6 bases). Sequencing was carried out using PBMCs or T cells enriched from blood (not recorded which). The receptor was derived from a woman between 40 and 55 years old who had recovered from COVID-19. The CDR3 loop reads CASSQGSGTSTRGYTF. CDR3 sequence (DNA): TGCGCCAGCAGCCAGGGGAGCGGGACATCCACCCGTGGCTACACCTTC.